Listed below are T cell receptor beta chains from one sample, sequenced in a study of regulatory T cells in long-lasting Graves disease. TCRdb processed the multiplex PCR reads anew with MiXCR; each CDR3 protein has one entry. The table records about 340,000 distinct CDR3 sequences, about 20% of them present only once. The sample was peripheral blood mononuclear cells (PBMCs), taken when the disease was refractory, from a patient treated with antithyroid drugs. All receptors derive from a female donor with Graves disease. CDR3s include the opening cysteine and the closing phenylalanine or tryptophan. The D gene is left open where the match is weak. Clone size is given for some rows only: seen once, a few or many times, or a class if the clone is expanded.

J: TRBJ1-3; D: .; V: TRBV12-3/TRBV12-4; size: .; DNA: TGTGCCAGCAGTTTATGGGGTTTTGGAAACACCATATATTTT; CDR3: CASSLWGFGNTIYF
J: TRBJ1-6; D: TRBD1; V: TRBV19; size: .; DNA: TGTGCCAGTAGTAAAAGGGACAGCTATAATTCACCCCTCCACTTT; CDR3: CASSKRDSYNSPLHF
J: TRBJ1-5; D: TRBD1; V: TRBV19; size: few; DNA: TGTGCCAGCTACGACAGGGCGACTTATAGCAATCAGCCCCAGCATTTT; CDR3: CASYDRATYSNQPQHF
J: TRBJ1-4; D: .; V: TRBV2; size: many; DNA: TGTGCCAGCAGTCAATACCCGGGGGCTAATGAAAAACTGTTTTTT; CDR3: CASSQYPGANEKLFF
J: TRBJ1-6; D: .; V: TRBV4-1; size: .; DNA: TGCGCCAGCAGCCAAGATCGGGGGGCAAGTTCACCCCTCCACTTT; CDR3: CASSQDRGASSPLHF
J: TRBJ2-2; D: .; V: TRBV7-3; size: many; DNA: TGTGCCAGCAGTGCCATGGAGGGTAGACAGTACACCGGGGAGCTGTTTTTT; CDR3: CASSAMEGRQYTGELFF
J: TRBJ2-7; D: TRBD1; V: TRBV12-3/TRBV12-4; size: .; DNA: TGTGCCAGCAGTTTAATAGGCAGGGGGAAGAACGAGCAGTACTTC; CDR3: CASSLIGRGKNEQYF
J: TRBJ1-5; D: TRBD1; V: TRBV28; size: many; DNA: TGTGCCAGCAGTCCCCTTGGACAGGGGGACAATCAGCCCCAGCATTTT; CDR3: CASSPLGQGDNQPQHF
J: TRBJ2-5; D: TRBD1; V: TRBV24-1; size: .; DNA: TGTGCCACCAGTGACTTACAGGGGATCCAAGAGACCCAGTACTTC; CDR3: CATSDLQGIQETQYF
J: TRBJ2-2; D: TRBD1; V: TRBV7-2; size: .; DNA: TGTGCCAGCAGCTTCTCGGGACAGACGAACACCGGGGAGCTGTTTTTT; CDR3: CASSFSGQTNTGELFF
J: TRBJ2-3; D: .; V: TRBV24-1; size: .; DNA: TGTGCCACCAGTGATTTGACCCTTGGGTCAGATACGCAGTATTTT; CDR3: CATSDLTLGSDTQYF
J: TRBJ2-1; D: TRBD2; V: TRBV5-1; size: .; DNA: TGCGCCAGCATCCCCCTCGGGGGGGCCCTCAATGAGCAGTTCTTC; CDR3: CASIPLGGALNEQFF
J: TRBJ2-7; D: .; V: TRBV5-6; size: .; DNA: TGTGCCAGCAGCTTGGGAGGCCACCCCTACGAGCAGTACTTC; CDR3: CASSLGGHPYEQYF
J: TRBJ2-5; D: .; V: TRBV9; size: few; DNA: TGTGCCAGCAGCGTAGTTGAAGGGGGATGGGAGACCCAGTACTTC; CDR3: CASSVVEGGWETQYF
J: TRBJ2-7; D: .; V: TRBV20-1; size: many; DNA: TGCAGTGCTAGAGGATCAACCTACGAGCAGTACTTC; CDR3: CSARGSTYEQYF
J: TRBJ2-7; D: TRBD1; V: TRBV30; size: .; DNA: TGTGCCTGGAGTCCGAACCCACAGGGGTCCGAGCAGTACTTC; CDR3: CAWSPNPQGSEQYF
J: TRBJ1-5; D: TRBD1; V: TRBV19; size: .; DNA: TGTGCCAGTAGTAGGGACCTCTTGGGACAGGTAAGGAATCAGCCCCAGCATTTT; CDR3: CASSRDLLGQVRNQPQHF
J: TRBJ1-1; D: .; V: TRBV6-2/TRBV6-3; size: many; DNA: TGTGCCAGCAGAAAGACCCAGGGAGGGGAAGCTTTCTTT; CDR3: CASRKTQGGEAFF
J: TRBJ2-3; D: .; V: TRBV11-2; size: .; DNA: TGTGCCAGCAGCTTAGATCCCGCGGATTATGGCACAGATACGCAGTATTTT; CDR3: CASSLDPADYGTDTQYF
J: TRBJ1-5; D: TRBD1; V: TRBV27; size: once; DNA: TGTGCCAGCAGCCGCCTCGGACAGGGGTATAGTCAGCCCCAGCATTTT; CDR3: CASSRLGQGYSQPQHF
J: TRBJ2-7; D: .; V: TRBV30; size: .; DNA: TGTGCCTGGGGTCCCAGCAGCCTGCAGGACGAGCAGTACTTC; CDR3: CAWGPSSLQDEQYF
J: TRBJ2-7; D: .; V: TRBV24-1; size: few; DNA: TGTGCCACCATCCCCCAGAAAAGAGACAGTAGCTACGAGCAGTACTTC; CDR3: CATIPQKRDSSYEQYF
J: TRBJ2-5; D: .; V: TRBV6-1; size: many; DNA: TGTGCCAGCAGTGTCAGGGACCAAGAGACCCAGTACTTC; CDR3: CASSVRDQETQYF
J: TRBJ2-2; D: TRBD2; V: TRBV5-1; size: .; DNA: TGCGCCAGCAGCTTGCTGACTAGCGGGACCGGGGAGCTGTTTTTT; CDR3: CASSLLTSGTGELFF
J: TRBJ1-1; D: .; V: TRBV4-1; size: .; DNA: TGCGCCAGCAGCCAAGATGCAATGGGGTGGAACACTGAAGCTTTCTTT; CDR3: CASSQDAMGWNTEAFF
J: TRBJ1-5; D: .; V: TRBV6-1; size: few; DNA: TGTGCCAGCAAAATTACGGATTATAGCAATCAGCCCCAGCATTTT; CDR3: CASKITDYSNQPQHF
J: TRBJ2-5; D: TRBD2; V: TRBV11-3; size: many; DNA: TGTGCCAGCAGCCCAGTCGGAGCGGGGGGTATCGAGACCCAGTACTTC; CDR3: CASSPVGAGGIETQYF
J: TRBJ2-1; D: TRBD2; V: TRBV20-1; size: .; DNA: TGCAGTGCTAGAGTTCCCCTAGCGGAAGCCGCCTTGGGTTACAATGAGCAGTTCTTC; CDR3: CSARVPLAEAALGYNEQFF